This T cell receptor beta chain comes out of a study of T cells in Graves' hyperthyroidism and ophthalmopathy. Unmatched junction bases numbered 5, after V lost 5 bases and J lost 2 bases. There are 15 residues in the CDR3. Germline lookup yields CDR1 SEHNR and CDR2 FQNEAQ (reference sequence). There are many counts of this clonotype. RNA transcripts provided the source from which TCR beta CDR3 regions were amplified. The HTBI primer set drove a first-round RT-PCR of the TCR CDR3. Using its own MiXCR run on the multiplex PCR reads, TCRdb lists one record per CDR3 protein. The sample holds roughly 160,000 distinct CDR3 sequences; 8% to 9.5% are singletons and the top ten take approximately 20%.

The chain joins TRBV7-9 to TRBJ1-2; 10 bases map to TRBD1. The sequence came from a young woman with Graves' hyperthyroidism that later progressed to Graves' ophthalmopathy. The sample taken for sequencing was blood. CDR3 nucleotide sequence: TGTGCCAGCAGCCATCAGGGACAGGGGAACTATGGCTACACCTTC. Translation: CASSHQGQGNYGYTF. Combining the CDR3 with reference TRBV7-9 and TRBJ1-2 gives the whole variable domain DTGVSQNPRHKITKRGQNVTFRCDPISEHNRLYWYRQTLGQGPEFLTYFQNEAQLEKSRLLSDRFSAERPKGSFSTLEIQRTEQGDSAMYLCASSHQGQGNYGYTFGSGTRLTVV.